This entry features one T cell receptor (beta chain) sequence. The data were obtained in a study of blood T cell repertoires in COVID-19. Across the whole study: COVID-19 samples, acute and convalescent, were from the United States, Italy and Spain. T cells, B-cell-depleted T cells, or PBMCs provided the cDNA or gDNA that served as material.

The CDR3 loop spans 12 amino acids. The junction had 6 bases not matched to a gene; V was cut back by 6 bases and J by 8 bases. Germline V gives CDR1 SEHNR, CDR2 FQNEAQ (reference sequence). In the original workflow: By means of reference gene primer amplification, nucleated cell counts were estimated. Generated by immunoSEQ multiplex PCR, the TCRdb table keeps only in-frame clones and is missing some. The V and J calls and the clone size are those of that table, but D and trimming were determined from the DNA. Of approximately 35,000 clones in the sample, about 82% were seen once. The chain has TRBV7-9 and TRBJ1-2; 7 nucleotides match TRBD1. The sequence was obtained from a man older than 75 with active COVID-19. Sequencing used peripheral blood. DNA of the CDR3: TGTGCCAGCAGATCGACAGGGTTGGGCTACACCTTC. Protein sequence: CASRSTGLGYTF.